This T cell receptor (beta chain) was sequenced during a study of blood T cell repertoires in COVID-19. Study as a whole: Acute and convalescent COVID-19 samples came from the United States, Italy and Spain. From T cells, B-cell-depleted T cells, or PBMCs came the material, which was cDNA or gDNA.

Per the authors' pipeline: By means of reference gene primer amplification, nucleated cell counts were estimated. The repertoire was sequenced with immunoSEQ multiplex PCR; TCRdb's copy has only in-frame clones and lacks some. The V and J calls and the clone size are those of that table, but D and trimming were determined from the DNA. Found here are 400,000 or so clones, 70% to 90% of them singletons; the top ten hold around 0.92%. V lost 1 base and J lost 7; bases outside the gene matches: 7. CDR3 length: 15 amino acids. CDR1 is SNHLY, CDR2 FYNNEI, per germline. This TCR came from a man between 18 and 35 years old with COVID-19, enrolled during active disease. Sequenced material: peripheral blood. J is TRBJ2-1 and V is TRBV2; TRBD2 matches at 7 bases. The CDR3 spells CASSEEGGSLNEQFF. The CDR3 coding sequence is TGTGCCAGCAGTGAAGAAGGCGGGAGTTTAAATGAGCAGTTCTTC.